These T cell receptor beta chains were read from a single sample in a study of beta chain features in type 1 diabetes. Sequencing was performed with immunoSEQ multiplex PCR; in TCRdb, only in-frame clones are kept and a portion is missing. The table records under 200,000 clones, around 8.6% of them present only once. Sequencing was carried out using central memory CD4+ T cells from blood. The receptors come from a woman between 18 and 30 years old with type 1 diabetes. Each CDR3 is given with its conserved first and last residue. The D gene is left open where the match is weak. Clone sizes are given selectively: once, few, many, or a class where the clone is expanded.

clone size,J gene,D gene,V gene,CDR3 DNA,CDR3 protein
.,TRBJ1-6,.,TRBV7-2,TGTGCCAGCAGCTTAGAGTCCAGGTCACCCCTCCACTTT,CASSLESRSPLHF
.,TRBJ2-2,.,TRBV5-1,TGCGCCAGCAGCCTAGGGGGGGGCCCCACCGGGGAGCTGTTTTTT,CASSLGGGPTGELFF
.,TRBJ1-2,TRBD1,TRBV7-8,TGTGCCAGCAGCTTGGAGGGACAGGCTCTGCACTATGGCTACACCTTC,CASSLEGQALHYGYTF
.,TRBJ1-1,.,TRBV5-1,TGCGCCAGCAGAAGGGACTCGAACACTGAAGCTTTCTTT,CASRRDSNTEAFF
few,TRBJ2-7,.,TRBV30,TGTGCCTGGAGTCTAGTCCCGTACGAGCAGTACTTC,CAWSLVPYEQYF
once,TRBJ2-6,.,TRBV6-4,TGTGCCAGCAGCCCCGACGGGGGGGCCAACGTCCTGACTTTC,CASSPDGGANVLTF
.,TRBJ2-1,.,TRBV9,TGTGCCAGCAGCGCGGAGGGAGGTGAGCAGTTCTTC,CASSAEGGEQFF
.,TRBJ2-1,TRBD1,TRBV25-1,TGTGCCAGCAGTGACGACCGACAGGGTGGGAATGAGCAGTTCTTC,CASSDDRQGGNEQFF
few,TRBJ2-7,TRBD2,TRBV30,TGTGCCTGGATCCGGACTAGCGGGAGTTACGAGCAGTACTTC,CAWIRTSGSYEQYF
.,TRBJ1-5,.,TRBV5-4,TGCGCCAGCAGCCTTCAAGAGACGGGAAGCCCCCAGCATTTT,CASSLQETGSPQHF
.,TRBJ2-3,TRBD2,TRBV29-1,TGCAGCGCGAGAGGACTAGCGGGGGCAGATACGCAGTATTTT,CSARGLAGADTQYF
few,TRBJ2-3,.,TRBV9,TGTGCCAGCAGCTATGGCAGGGGCACAGATACGCAGTATTTT,CASSYGRGTDTQYF
few,TRBJ2-1,TRBD2,TRBV7-2,TGTGCCAGCACCTTTGGGACTAGCGGGAGGGGGAATGAGCAGTTCTTC,CASTFGTSGRGNEQFF
few,TRBJ2-1,.,TRBV7-2,TGTGCCAGCAGCTTAGTGTACACCTCCAATGAGCAGTTCTTC,CASSLVYTSNEQFF
few,TRBJ2-3,TRBD2,TRBV30,TGTGCCTGGAGACTAGCGGGAACAGATACGCAGTATTTT,CAWRLAGTDTQYF
.,TRBJ1-6,.,TRBV4-3,TGCGCCAGCAGCCCGGACTCTAGTGGTTTGAGCTCCTATAATTCACCCCTCCACTTT,CASSPDSSGLSSYNSPLHF
.,TRBJ2-7,TRBD1,TRBV11-2,TGTGCCAGCAGCCCGAGACCGACAGGGGCAACCGAGCAGTACTTC,CASSPRPTGATEQYF
few,TRBJ2-7,TRBD2,TRBV7-9,TGTGCCAGCAGCCAGTGGGCTAGCGGGAACTACGAGCAGTACTTC,CASSQWASGNYEQYF
.,TRBJ2-4,.,TRBV9,TGTGCCAGCAGCGTACAAGGGAGCAGGCCCGACATTCAGTACTTC,CASSVQGSRPDIQYF
few,TRBJ1-2,.,TRBV10-3,TGTGCCATCAGTGAGTCGGACAGTTCCAATCCCGGCTACACCTTC,CAISESDSSNPGYTF
.,TRBJ1-6,.,TRBV7-8,TGTGCCAGCAGCCCCCGGATGGCGGATTCACCCCTCCACTTT,CASSPRMADSPLHF
few,TRBJ2-7,TRBD2,TRBV7-9,TGTGCCAGCAGCCCGGGGGGTTACGAGCAGTACTTC,CASSPGGYEQYF
.,TRBJ2-5,TRBD1,TRBV28,TGTGCCAGCAGTGTAGTGGGACAGGGGGCGAAGACCCAGTACTTC,CASSVVGQGAKTQYF
.,TRBJ1-5,.,TRBV5-1,TGCGCCAGCAGGGGAGGCGAAGGTCAGCCCCAGCATTTT,CASRGGEGQPQHF
.,TRBJ1-2,.,TRBV29-1,TGCAGTCACTCGGGGAGCTATGGCTACACCTTC,CSHSGSYGYTF
few,TRBJ1-1,.,TRBV29-1,TGCAGCGTGCACGCCGGCGGGAACACTGAAGCTTTCTTT,CSVHAGGNTEAFF
.,TRBJ1-1,.,TRBV6-6,TGTGCCAGCAGTCCAACAGCAGACACTGAAGCTTTCTTT,CASSPTADTEAFF
.,TRBJ1-2,.,TRBV5-4,TGTGCCAGCAGCTTGGCAGCGGGCTCGGGCTACACCTTC,CASSLAAGSGYTF
few,TRBJ1-1,.,TRBV5-4,TGCGCCAGCAGCCAAGGAGGGGACACTGAAGCTTTCTTT,CASSQGGDTEAFF
.,TRBJ2-7,TRBD2,TRBV9,TGTGCCAGCAGCGTCGGGGGACTAGCCCTCGAGCAGTACTTC,CASSVGGLALEQYF
.,TRBJ1-2,.,TRBV10-3,TGTGCCAGTGCGACAGGATGGTATGGCTACACCTTC,CASATGWYGYTF
.,TRBJ1-4,.,TRBV7-6,TGTGCCAGCAGCTTAGACGGGACACCTAATGAAAAACTGTTTTTT,CASSLDGTPNEKLFF
.,TRBJ1-1,.,TRBV29-1,TGCAGCGCCGGGGGGACTGAAGCTTTCTTT,CSAGGTEAFF
few,TRBJ1-5,TRBD1,TRBV27,TGTGCCAGCAGTTCCAACCAATGGGACAGGGATAATCAGCCCCAGCATTTT,CASSSNQWDRDNQPQHF
few,TRBJ1-5,TRBD1,TRBV29-1,TGCAGCGTTATTACAGGGGGCTTCAATCAGCCCCAGCATTTT,CSVITGGFNQPQHF
.,TRBJ2-1,TRBD2,TRBV5-6,TGTGCCAGCAGCCGTATTGAACTAGCGGGACTAAATGAGCAGTTCTTC,CASSRIELAGLNEQFF
few,TRBJ2-1,.,TRBV10-3,TGTGCCATCAGTGAGTCGGGCTATAGTGAGCAGTTCTTC,CAISESGYSEQFF
few,TRBJ1-2,.,TRBV25-1,TGTGCCAGCCGCGAGATGACGGGTGGCTACACCTTC,CASREMTGGYTF
few,TRBJ2-1,TRBD1,TRBV7-2,TGTGCCAGCAGCTCTTGGACAGGGGTGTATGAGCAGTTCTTC,CASSSWTGVYEQFF
few,TRBJ2-7,.,TRBV23-1,TGCGCCAGCACCTGGGCTACAGGGACCTACGAGCAGTACTTC,CASTWATGTYEQYF
many,TRBJ2-2,.,TRBV13,TGTGCCAGCAGCTTAGGCGTAAACACCGGGGAGCTGTTTTTT,CASSLGVNTGELFF
.,TRBJ2-2,.,TRBV6-5,TGTGCCAGCAGTTATCGGCGGTGGACCGGGGAGCTGTTTTTT,CASSYRRWTGELFF
few,TRBJ1-4,.,TRBV11-2,TGTGCCAGCAGCTTATCTACAGGCTCCAATGAAAAACTGTTTTTT,CASSLSTGSNEKLFF
few,TRBJ2-2,.,TRBV4-3,TGCGCCAGCAGCCCCCGGTTTAAGCACGGGGAGCTGTTTTTT,CASSPRFKHGELFF
.,TRBJ2-2,TRBD1,TRBV29-1,TGCAGCGTCGGCTCAAGACAGGGAAGTTACACCGGGGAGCTGTTTTTT,CSVGSRQGSYTGELFF
.,TRBJ2-1,TRBD1,TRBV7-2,TGTGCCAGCACCAGGGACAGGCAAAATGAGCAGTTCTTC,CASTRDRQNEQFF
few,TRBJ2-1,TRBD2,TRBV9,TGTGCCAGCAGCGTCCTCGCGGGAGCCTGGAATGAGCAGTTCTTC,CASSVLAGAWNEQFF
few,TRBJ2-1,TRBD1,TRBV6-6,TGTGCCAGCAGCAACCGGGACAGCGTTTACAATGAGCAGTTCTTC,CASSNRDSVYNEQFF
.,TRBJ2-7,TRBD2,TRBV7-2,TGTGCCAGCAGCTTAGGAGCAGCGGGAACGGCCTACGAGCAGTACTTC,CASSLGAAGTAYEQYF
.,TRBJ2-7,.,TRBV4-3,TGCGCCAGCAGCCCGAGGAAGACGGGGGACGAGCAGTACTTC,CASSPRKTGDEQYF
few,TRBJ2-3,TRBD2,TRBV6-5,TGTGCCAGCAGTTACAGCGGGGGCCCTCCGGATACGCAGTATTTT,CASSYSGGPPDTQYF
few,TRBJ2-5,.,TRBV6-6,TGTGCCAGCAGTTACGGGCTCCAAGAGACCCAGTACTTC,CASSYGLQETQYF
.,TRBJ1-3,.,TRBV30,TGTGCCTGGAACCCTGACTTGAGACTTGGAAACACCATATATTTT,CAWNPDLRLGNTIYF
.,TRBJ2-1,.,TRBV7-6,TGTGCCAGCAGCTTAATCGATGAGCAGTTCTTC,CASSLIDEQFF